This TCR beta chain was recovered during a study of identical twins. Study-wide points: Those out-of-frame alpha sequences shared by twins showed an excess of low generation probability. Twins' excess sharing was less marked for out-of-frame beta sequences. Fewer insertions marked abundant cord blood beta clonotypes; young adult naive trended weakly, memory not at all.

This clonotype occurred a few times. Antigen unknown. One entry per CDR3 protein results from TCRdb running MiXCR on the 5' RACE reads. The profile shows approximately 240,000 distinct CDR3 sequences, roughly an eighth of them singletons. The CDR3 sequence is 19 residues long. Germline V gene lookup returns CDR1 MNHEY and CDR2 SVGEGT. V dropped 7 bases and J dropped 0; count of bases not matched to a gene: 11. This chain connects TRBV6-2 or TRBV6-3 to TRBJ2-1; the match to TRBD2 covers 14 bases. This clonotype originated in a woman aged 18 to 35 in good health. The specimen sequenced was memory (CD45RO+) T cells sorted from blood. The CDR3 spells CASTKGLAGVTDSYNEQFF. The DNA of the CDR3 is TGTGCCAGCACCAAGGGACTAGCGGGAGTGACCGACTCCTACAATGAGCAGTTCTTC.